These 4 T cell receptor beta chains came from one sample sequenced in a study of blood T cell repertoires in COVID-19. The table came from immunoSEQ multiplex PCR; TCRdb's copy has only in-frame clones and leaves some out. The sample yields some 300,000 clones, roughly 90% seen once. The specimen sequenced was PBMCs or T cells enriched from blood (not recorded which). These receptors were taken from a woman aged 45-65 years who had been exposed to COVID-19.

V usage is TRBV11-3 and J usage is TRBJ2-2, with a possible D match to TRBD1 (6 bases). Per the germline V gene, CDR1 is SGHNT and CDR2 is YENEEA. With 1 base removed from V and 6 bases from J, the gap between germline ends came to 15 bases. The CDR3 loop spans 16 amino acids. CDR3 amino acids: CASSLGSGAKAGELFF. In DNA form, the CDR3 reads TGTGCCAGCAGCTTAGGGTCAGGGGCTAAGGCCGGGGAGCTGTTTTTT.

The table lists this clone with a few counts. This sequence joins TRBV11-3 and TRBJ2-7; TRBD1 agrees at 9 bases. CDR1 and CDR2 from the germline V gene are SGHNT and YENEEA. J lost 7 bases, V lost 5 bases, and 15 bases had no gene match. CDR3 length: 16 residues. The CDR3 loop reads CASSRGLDRGALEQYF. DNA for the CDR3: TGTGCCAGCAGCCGGGGGTTAGACAGGGGGGCCTTGGAGCAGTACTTC. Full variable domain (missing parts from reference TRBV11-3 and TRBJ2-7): EAGVVQSPRYKIIEKKQPVAFWCNPISGHNTLYWYLQNLGQGPELLIRYENEEAVDDSQLPKDRFSAERLKGVDSTLKIQPAELGDSAVYLCASSRGLDRGALEQYFGPGTRLTVT.

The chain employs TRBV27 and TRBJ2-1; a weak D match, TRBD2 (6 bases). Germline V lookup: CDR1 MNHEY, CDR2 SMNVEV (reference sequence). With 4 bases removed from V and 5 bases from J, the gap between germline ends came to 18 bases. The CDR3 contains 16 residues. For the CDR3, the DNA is TGTGCCAGCAGTTCTCGGGACTCGAGACGGAACAATGAGCAGTTCTTC. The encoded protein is CASSSRDSRRNNEQFF.

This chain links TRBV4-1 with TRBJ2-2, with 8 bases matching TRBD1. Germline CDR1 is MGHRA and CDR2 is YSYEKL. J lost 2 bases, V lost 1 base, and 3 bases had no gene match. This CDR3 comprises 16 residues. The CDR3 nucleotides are TGCGCCAGCAGCCAAGGACAGGGGCGCAACACCGGGGAGCTGTTTTTT. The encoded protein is CASSQGQGRNTGELFF.